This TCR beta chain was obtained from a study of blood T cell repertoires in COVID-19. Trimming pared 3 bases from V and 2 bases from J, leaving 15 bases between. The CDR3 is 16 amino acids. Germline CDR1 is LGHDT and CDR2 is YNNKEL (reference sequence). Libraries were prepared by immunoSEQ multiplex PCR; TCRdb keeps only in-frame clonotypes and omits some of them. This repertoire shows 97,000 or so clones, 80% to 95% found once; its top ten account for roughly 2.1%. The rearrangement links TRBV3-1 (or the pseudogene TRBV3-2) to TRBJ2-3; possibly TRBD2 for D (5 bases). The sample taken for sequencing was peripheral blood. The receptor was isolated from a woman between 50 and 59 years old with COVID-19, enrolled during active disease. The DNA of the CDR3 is TGTGCCAGCAGCCAGAAACGGCGGGCCTACACAGATACGCAGTATTTT. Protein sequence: CASSQKRRAYTDTQYF.